This record concerns one T cell receptor beta chain sequence. In the source study's methods: From reference gene primer amplification, estimates of nucleated cell counts were derived. Measured with immunoSEQ multiplex PCR; TCRdb has only the in-frame clones, and not every one. Clonal size and the V and J genes are those of that table, whereas D and trimming came from the DNA. The sample gives some 160,000 clones, approximately 80% of which show up once; roughly 14% is in the top ten. CDR1 is SGHRS, CDR2 YFSETQ, per germline. The CDR3 spans 13 residues. Between the trimmed V and J ends, which lost 4 bases and 2 bases, there was a span of 9 bases. This record belongs to a study of blood T cell repertoires in COVID-19. On the study more broadly: Collection of acute and convalescent COVID-19 samples took place in the United States, Italy and Spain.

The sequence derives from a woman over 75 with acute or convalescent COVID-19. Sequencing was performed on peripheral blood. This chain connects TRBV5-1 to TRBJ1-2, with D possibly matching TRBD1 (6 bases). CDR3 amino acids: CASSPGGNYGYTF. DNA of the CDR3: TGCGCCAGCAGCCCTGGGGGCAACTATGGCTACACCTTC. The full variable domain, with the rest looked up from reference TRBV5-1 and TRBJ1-2, is KAGVTQTPRYLIKTRGQQVTLSCSPISGHRSVSWYQQTPGQGLQFLFEYFSETQRNKGNFPGRFSGRQFSNSRSEMNVSTLELGDSALYLCASSPGGNYGYTFGSGTRLTVV.